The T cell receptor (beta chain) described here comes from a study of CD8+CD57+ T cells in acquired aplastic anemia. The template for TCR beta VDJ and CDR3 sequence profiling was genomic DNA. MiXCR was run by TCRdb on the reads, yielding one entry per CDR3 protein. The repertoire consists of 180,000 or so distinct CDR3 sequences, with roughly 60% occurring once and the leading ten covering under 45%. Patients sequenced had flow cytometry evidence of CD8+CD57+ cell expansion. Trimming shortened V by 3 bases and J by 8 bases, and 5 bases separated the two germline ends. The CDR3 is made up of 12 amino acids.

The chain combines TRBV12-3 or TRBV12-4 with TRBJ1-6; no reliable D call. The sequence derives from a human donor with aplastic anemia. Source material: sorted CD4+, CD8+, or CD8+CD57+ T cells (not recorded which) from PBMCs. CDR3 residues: CASSFSDSPLHF. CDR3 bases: TGTGCCAGCAGTTTCAGTGATTCACCCCTCCACTTT.